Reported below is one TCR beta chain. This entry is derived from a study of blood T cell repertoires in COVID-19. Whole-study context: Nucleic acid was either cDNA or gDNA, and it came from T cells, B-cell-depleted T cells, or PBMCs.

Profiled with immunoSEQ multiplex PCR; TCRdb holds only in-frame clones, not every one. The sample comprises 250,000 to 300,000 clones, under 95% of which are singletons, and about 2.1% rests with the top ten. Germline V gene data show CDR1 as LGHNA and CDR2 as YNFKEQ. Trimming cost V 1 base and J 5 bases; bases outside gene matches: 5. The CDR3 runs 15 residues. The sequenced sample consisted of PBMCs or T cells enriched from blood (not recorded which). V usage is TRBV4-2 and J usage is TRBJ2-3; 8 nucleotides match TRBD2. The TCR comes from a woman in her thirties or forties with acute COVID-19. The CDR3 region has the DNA TGTGCCAGCAGCCAAGCGGGGGGGGCCCAAGATACGCAGTATTTT. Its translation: CASSQAGGAQDTQYF.